Below are 12 T cell receptor beta chains sequenced from a single sample in a study of cytomegalovirus exposure and HLA in healthy donors. The PCR was carried out with 60 Vbeta primers and 13 Jbeta primers. The protocol was immunoSEQ multiplex PCR, while the TCRdb copy is restricted to in-frame clones and leaves out a portion. The data show 95,000 to 100,000 clones, under 80% seen once. The sequencing sample was made of PBMCs. The receptors here all came from a middle-aged man in good health and CMV-seronegative.

V gene TRBV29-1 combines with J gene TRBJ2-5; the match to TRBD1 covers 8 bases. CDR1 is SQVTM, CDR2 ANQGSEA, per germline. This CDR3 spans 13 amino acids. Germline trimming cut 6 bases from V and 4 bases from J; bases unmatched to any gene: 7. DNA of the CDR3: TGCAGCGTGGACCCCCAGGGGGCAGAGACCCAGTACTTC. It encodes CSVDPQGAETQYF.

The chain is built from TRBV5-4 and TRBJ2-3, with 7 positions matching TRBD1. This CDR3 has 14 residues. V was pared by 2 bases and J by 0 bases, with 0 bases of the junction left unmatched. Germline CDR1 is SGHNT and CDR2 is YYREEE (reference sequence). The CDR3 nucleotides are TGTGCCAGCAGCTTACAGGGGAGCACAGATACGCAGTATTTT. Its translation: CASSLQGSTDTQYF.

CDR3 protein: CASSRTANTEAFF. CDR3 DNA: TGTGCCAGCTCACGGACAGCAAACACTGAAGCTTTCTTT. The V and J genes are TRBV2 and TRBJ1-1; a weak D match, TRBD1 (6 bases). CDR1 is SNHLY and CDR2 is FYNNEI in the germline V gene. Trimming removed 8 bases at V and 2 bases at J, with 12 bases between. This CDR3 is built from 13 residues.

The CDR3 DNA reads as TGTGCCAGTAGTATTACTAGCGGGGGGCACAATGAGCAGTTCTTC. Its protein is CASSITSGGHNEQFF. The chain is built from TRBV19 and TRBJ2-1, with TRBD2 matching over 12 bases. CDR3 size: 15 residues. Germline lookup yields CDR1 LNHDA and CDR2 SQIVND (reference sequence). V shed 3 bases, J shed 5 bases, and the junction held 2 bases outside the gene matches.

This clone was seen a few times. J is TRBJ1-5 and V is TRBV10-2; D remains ambiguous. CDR3 size: 13 residues. Germline V CDR1 and CDR2: WSHSY, SAAADI. V lost 0 bases, J lost 7 bases, and 7 bases lay in between. This chain's CDR3 is CASSESGGQPQHF. CDR3 nucleotide sequence: TGCGCCAGCAGTGAGTCGGGAGGCCAGCCCCAGCATTTT.

The gene calls are TRBV6-5 and TRBJ1-2; a weak D match, TRBD1 (5 bases). This CDR3 contains 13 residues. Trimming left V 6 bases short and J 4 bases short, with 12 bases between. CDR1 and CDR2 from the germline V gene are MNHEY and SVGAGI. This CDR3 reads CASRSGGGYGYTF. CDR3 DNA sequence: TGTGCCAGCAGGTCGGGGGGTGGCTATGGCTACACCTTC.

The chain has TRBV15 and TRBJ1-1, with no clear D. Germline CDR1 is LNHNV and CDR2 is YYDKDF (reference sequence). This CDR3 spans 15 amino acids. Trimming cost V 0 bases and J 5 bases, with 13 bases left between them. The CDR3 spells CATSRDKSTGTEAFF. In DNA, the CDR3 is TGTGCCACCAGCAGAGATAAGTCTACGGGAACTGAAGCTTTCTTT.

The rearrangement uses TRBV9 and TRBJ2-5; unclear D gene. The CDR3 length is 14 residues. Germline V gene data show CDR1 as SGDLS and CDR2 as YYNGEE. The ends were cut back, 0 bases at V and 2 bases at J, with 8 bases in the middle. The CDR3 region has the DNA TGTGCCAGCAGCGTAGGGTCCCAGCAAGAGACCCAGTACTTC. Amino acid sequence: CASSVGSQQETQYF.

The chain recombines TRBV7-7 with TRBJ2-5; 8 bases agree with TRBD2. The CDR3 runs to 14 residues. V shed 5 bases, J shed 6 bases, and the junction held 8 bases outside the gene matches. Germline CDR1 and CDR2: SSHAT and FNYEAQ (reference sequence). The CDR3 nucleotides are TGTGCCAGCAGCCCCGGGGGGGGGCCGAAGACCCAGTACTTC. Its protein product is CASSPGGGPKTQYF.

This clone was seen just once. The chain carries TRBV6-5 and TRBJ1-2, with D perhaps matching TRBD1 (5 bases). V lost 3 bases, J lost 8 bases, and 13 bases lay in between. Looked up from germline, CDR1 is MNHEY and CDR2 is SVGAGI. The CDR3 runs 13 residues. As DNA, the CDR3 is TGTGCCAGCAGTTATCATACTCAGGGCGGCTACACCTTC. Amino acid sequence: CASSYHTQGGYTF.

Only a few counts were recorded for this clone. The rearrangement uses TRBV6-5 and TRBJ2-7; 7 bases are a match to TRBD1. The length of the CDR3 is 14 residues. Germline CDR1 reads MNHEY; CDR2 reads SVGAGI. V lost 6 bases and J lost 4; bases outside the gene matches: 9. CDR3 sequence: CASSRQDRRYEQYV. In DNA form, the CDR3 reads TGTGCCAGCAGCCGACAGGACAGGCGATACGAGCAGTACGTC.

The J gene is TRBJ2-1, the V gene TRBV20-1; D unresolved. The germline V gene has CDR1 DFQATT and CDR2 SNEGSKA (reference sequence). Trimming took off 2 bases at V and 6 bases at J, with 2 bases between the two ends. The CDR3 contains 10 residues. CDR3 DNA sequence: TGCAGTGCTAGACGCAATGAGCAGTTCTTC. Translating gives CSARRNEQFF.